These 27 T cell receptor beta chains share one sample of origin, sequenced in a study of T cell changes during pregnancy in multiple sclerosis. TCRdb keeps only in-frame clones here, not all; method: immunoSEQ multiplex PCR. There are approximately 59,000 clones in the sample; 80% to 95% occur only once, and roughly 0.34% lies in the top ten. Sequencing used CD4+ T cells from peripheral blood mononuclear cells, obtained before pregnancy. The receptor source for this set is a female donor with multiple sclerosis, enrolled in a pregnancy study.

This sequence joins TRBV18 and TRBJ2-7; 8 positions match TRBD1. Trimming cost V 3 bases and J 7 bases; bases outside gene matches: 8. Per the germline V gene, CDR1 is KGHSH and CDR2 is LQKENI. This CDR3 is built from 14 residues. The CDR3 sequence: CASSPGQASGEQYF. In DNA, the CDR3 is TGTGCCAGCTCACCGGGACAGGCCTCGGGGGAGCAGTACTTC.

The J gene is TRBJ2-5, the V gene TRBV6-4; 12 bases are shared with TRBD2. Germline V gives CDR1 MRHNA, CDR2 SNTAGT. The CDR3 length is 16 residues. J was trimmed by 5 bases and V by 4 bases; bases with no gene match: 8. DNA for the CDR3: TGTGCCAGCAGTGCCCCGAGACTAGCGGGAGACGAGACCCAGTACTTC. The encoded protein is CASSAPRLAGDETQYF.

This clone was detected only once. The chain uses TRBV5-4 and TRBJ2-7; D is perhaps TRBD2 (6 bases). CDR1 SGHNT and CDR2 YYREEE come from the germline V gene (reference sequence). The CDR3 extends over 16 amino acids. V was shortened by 5 bases and J by 2 bases, with 20 bases between the two germline ends. In DNA, the CDR3 is TGTGCCAGCAGACCCACACCGACTAGTTCCCCCTACGAGCAGTACTTC. It translates to CASRPTPTSSPYEQYF.

V usage is TRBV4-3 and J usage is TRBJ1-2, with TRBD1 identical over 9 bases. The CDR3 totals 15 residues. In germline, CDR1 is LGHNA, CDR2 YSLEER. V shed 0 bases and J 8 bases; nucleotides not matched to a gene: 7. The CDR3 is CASSQDRGTGRGYTF. CDR3 DNA sequence: TGCGCCAGCAGCCAAGATCGGGGGACAGGGCGCGGCTACACCTTC.

This sequence joins TRBV25-1 and TRBJ2-5; 8 bases match TRBD2. Per germline, CDR1 MGHDK and CDR2 SYGVNS. The CDR3 extends over 12 amino acids. The V segment lost 5 bases and the J segment 4 bases; nucleotides outside the gene matches: 0. CDR3 DNA: TGTGCCAGCAGTCGGGGGGGAGAGACCCAGTACTTC. It codes for CASSRGGETQYF.

The V gene is TRBV19, the J gene TRBJ2-7, with 7 bases lining up with TRBD2. CDR1 is LNHDA, CDR2 SQIVND, per germline (reference sequence). The CDR3 consists of 13 residues. Germline trimming cut 7 bases from V and 6 bases from J; bases unmatched to any gene: 9. CDR3 sequence: CASTPGGSGEQYF. The CDR3 DNA follows: TGTGCCAGTACCCCCGGCGGGAGTGGCGAGCAGTACTTC.

The CDR3 here is CASSHGWDGQRNTGELFF. CDR3 coding DNA: TGTGCCAGCAGCCATGGGTGGGACGGACAGAGGAACACCGGGGAGCTGTTTTTT. The rearrangement links TRBV5-6 to TRBJ2-2, with D possibly TRBD1 on 6 matching bases. The CDR3 runs to 18 residues. Trimming pared 4 bases from V and 1 base from J, leaving 20 bases between. The V gene's germline CDR1 is SGHDT and CDR2 YYEEEE.

This clone was detected only once. The chain recombines TRBV7-2 with TRBJ2-3; 9 positions agree with TRBD2. From germline, CDR1 is SGHTA and CDR2 FQGNSA. With 5 bases clipped from V and 6 bases from J, the junction kept 9 bases outside the gene matches. CDR3 length: 15 amino acids. The DNA of the CDR3 is TGTGCCAGCAGCCGGGTAGCGGGAGTAGGCGATACGCAGTATTTT. Residues: CASSRVAGVGDTQYF.

The chain joins TRBV19 to TRBJ1-5, with 9 bases lining up with TRBD1. Germline V CDR1 and CDR2: LNHDA, SQIVND (reference sequence). The CDR3 spans 16 residues. V shed 7 bases and J 1 base; nucleotides not matched to a gene: 8. CDR3 sequence reads: CASIPGGTGSNQPQHF. The DNA of the CDR3 is TGTGCCAGTATCCCCGGAGGGACAGGGAGCAATCAGCCCCAGCATTTT.

In its sample, this clone was seen once. The chain carries TRBV4-1 and TRBJ2-7; 12 bases agree with TRBD2. Germline trimming cut 0 bases from V and 4 bases from J; bases unmatched to any gene: 4. CDR1 and CDR2 from the germline V gene are MGHRA and YSYEKL. CDR3 length equals 16 residues. The CDR3 region is CASSQDETSGRYEQYF. The DNA of the CDR3 is TGCGCCAGCAGCCAAGATGAGACTAGCGGGAGATACGAGCAGTACTTC.

The rearrangement joins TRBV18 to TRBJ2-7; 9 nucleotides align to TRBD2. Germline CDR1 KGHSH, CDR2 LQKENI. V lost 6 bases, J lost 3 bases, and 12 bases stayed unmatched. This CDR3 is built from 16 residues. CDR3 sequence (DNA): TGTGCCAGCTCGCCCCCTGGGCTAGCGGGATACTACGAGCAGTACTTC. Translating gives CASSPPGLAGYYEQYF.

This clone was seen once. The chain joins TRBV10-3 to TRBJ2-7, with TRBD2 matching 14 bases. V lost 10 bases, J lost 2 bases, and 7 bases stayed unmatched. Germline loops: CDR1 ENHRY, CDR2 SYGVKD. The CDR3 covers 15 residues. CDR3 bases: TGTGCCAGTGCTGGACTAGCGGGAGGAGCCTACGAGCAGTACTTC. Translating it yields CASAGLAGGAYEQYF.

The table lists this clone with a few counts. V and J are TRBV7-2 and TRBJ1-4; the D is unclear. Trimming took 5 bases from V and 5 from J, leaving 15 bases between them. The CDR3 runs to 15 residues. CDR1 and CDR2 from the germline V gene are SGHTA and FQGNSA. The CDR3 reads CASSLTSGVNEKLFF. CDR3 coding DNA: TGTGCCAGCAGCCTAACCTCCGGGGTGAATGAAAAACTGTTTTTT.

The J gene is TRBJ2-3, the V gene TRBV6-5; possible D gene TRBD1, 6 bases. This CDR3 spans 14 amino acids. CDR1 is MNHEY and CDR2 is SVGAGI in the germline V gene. V was pared by 0 bases and J by 3 bases, with 7 bases between. In DNA form, the CDR3 reads TGTGCCAGCAGTTACTCGGGGGCTACAGATACGCAGTATTTT. It specifies CASSYSGATDTQYF.

This clone was counted a single time. The chain has TRBV5-1 and TRBJ2-2, with 10 bases matching TRBD1. The CDR3 is 17 residues long. From germline, CDR1 is SGHRS and CDR2 YFSETQ. V was clipped by 4 bases and J by 0 bases; unmatched bases: 6. The CDR3 spells CASSKWTGGSNTGELFF. The CDR3 nucleotides are TGCGCCAGCAGCAAGTGGACAGGGGGATCGAACACCGGGGAGCTGTTTTTT.

The rearrangement links TRBV5-5 to TRBJ2-1; 12 bases are a match to TRBD2. The CDR3 consists of 16 residues. V was pared by 7 bases and J by 4 bases, with 9 bases of the junction left unmatched. CDR1 is SGHKS, CDR2 YYEKEE, per germline (reference sequence). The CDR3 here is CASRDSLAGGYNEQFF. CDR3 nucleotides: TGTGCCAGCCGAGATTCACTAGCGGGAGGTTACAATGAGCAGTTCTTC.

CDR3 protein: CASSISTGAYGYTF. CDR3 coding DNA: TGTGCCAGCAGTATCTCCACAGGGGCCTATGGCTACACCTTC. This chain uses TRBV28 with TRBJ1-2, with 7 bases that match TRBD1. Germline trimming cut 5 bases from V and 4 bases from J; bases unmatched to any gene: 7. This CDR3 is built from 14 residues. Germline-derived CDR1 and CDR2 are MDHEN and SYDVKM.

The chain couples TRBV28 to TRBJ1-1; D may be TRBD1 (6 bases). The CDR3 extends over 14 amino acids. V lost 5 bases to trimming and J lost 1 base, with 11 bases between them. Per the germline V gene, CDR1 is MDHEN and CDR2 is SYDVKM. The CDR3 here is CASSLDRTNTEAFF. CDR3 sequence (DNA): TGTGCCAGCAGTCTTGACAGGACGAACACTGAAGCTTTCTTT.

The chain carries TRBV28 and TRBJ2-7; TRBD1 matches 7 bases. J was trimmed by 11 bases and V by 3 bases; bases with no gene match: 7. CDR1 is MDHEN and CDR2 is SYDVKM in the germline V gene. This CDR3 contains 12 residues. The CDR3 is CASSFSRGREYF. As DNA, the CDR3 is TGTGCCAGCAGTTTTTCTAGGGGGCGGGAGTACTTC.

The V call is TRBV6-1, the J call TRBJ1-1, with a weak D call TRBD1 (5 bases). The CDR3 is made up of 13 amino acids. Looked up from germline, CDR1 is MNHNS and CDR2 is SASEGT. The V end lost 5 bases, the J end lost 3 bases, and 10 bases lay between the germline ends. The CDR3 spells CASSSQGYTEAFF. In DNA, the CDR3 is TGTGCCAGCAGTTCCCAGGGATACACTGAAGCTTTCTTT.

The CDR3 bases are TGTGCCAGCAGTACACAGGGGGGAGCCTCTTATGGCTACACCTTC. Residues: CASSTQGGASYGYTF. The chain employs TRBV6-5 and TRBJ1-2; 8 bases map to TRBD1. The CDR3 extends over 15 amino acids. Per the germline V gene, CDR1 is MNHEY and CDR2 is SVGAGI. V lost 5 bases to trimming and J lost 5 bases; unmatched junction nucleotides: 10.

This rearrangement joins TRBV6-5 to TRBJ2-3; 8 bases align to TRBD2. The CDR3 sequence is 14 residues long. J lost 2 bases, V lost 7 bases, and 5 bases had no gene match. Germline lookup yields CDR1 MNHEY and CDR2 SVGAGI. In nucleotides, the CDR3 is TGTGCCAGCACAGGCGGGAGGAACACAGATACGCAGTATTTT. Amino acids: CASTGGRNTDTQYF.

V is TRBV30 and J is TRBJ2-1, with 13 bases aligning to TRBD2. The germline V gene has CDR1 GTSNPN and CDR2 SVGIG (reference sequence). The V and J ends lost 3 bases and 8 bases, in that order; junction bases with no gene match: 7. The CDR3 is 15 residues long. The DNA for the CDR3 is TGTGCCTGGAGAGCTACTAGCGGGAGGGCTGATGAGCAGTTCTTC. Its translation is CAWRATSGRADEQFF.

J is TRBJ1-4 and V is TRBV6-1; D is possibly TRBD1 (6 bases). The CDR3 runs to 15 residues. Trimming removed 1 base from V and 7 bases from J, with 13 bases in between. CDR1 MNHNS and CDR2 SASEGT come from the germline V gene. The CDR3 is CASSEDWGRSEKLFF. The DNA for the CDR3 is TGTGCCAGCAGTGAAGATTGGGGGCGCAGTGAAAAACTGTTTTTT.

The J gene is TRBJ2-6, the V gene TRBV27, with D perhaps matching TRBD1 (7 bases). The CDR3 runs 19 residues. With 7 bases removed from V and 1 base from J, the gap between germline ends came to 23 bases. The germline V gene has CDR1 MNHEY and CDR2 SMNVEV (reference sequence). CDR3 amino acids: CASTPRAAQGGSGANVLTF. CDR3 in DNA: TGTGCCAGCACCCCGAGGGCCGCGCAGGGGGGATCTGGGGCCAACGTCCTGACTTTC. Complete variable domain (other parts from reference TRBV27 and TRBJ2-6): EAQVTQNPRYLITVTGKKLTVTCSQNMNHEYMSWYRQDPGLGLRQIYYSMNVEVTDKGDVPEGYKVSRKEKRNFPLILESPSPNQTSLYFCASTPRAAQGGSGANVLTFGAGSRLTVL.

This clone has just one count. V usage is TRBV6-1 and J usage is TRBJ1-1; D is possibly TRBD1 (6 bases). This CDR3 has 13 amino acids. V was clipped by 4 bases and J by 0 bases, with 6 bases between them. The germline V gene encodes CDR1 MNHNS and CDR2 SASEGT. The chain's CDR3 is CASSGTVNTEAFF. CDR3 DNA: TGTGCCAGCAGTGGGACAGTGAACACTGAAGCTTTCTTT.

J is TRBJ1-2 and V is TRBV6-5, with D perhaps matching TRBD1 (5 bases). The germline V and J ends were trimmed by 6 bases and 0 bases, with 8 bases remaining between them. This CDR3 has 13 amino acids. Germline loops: CDR1 MNHEY, CDR2 SVGAGI. The CDR3 reads CASRPTANYGYTF. The CDR3 nucleotides read TGTGCCAGCAGGCCGACAGCTAACTATGGCTACACCTTC.